The clone carrying this TCR beta chain came up many times. CDR1 and CDR2 from the germline V gene are SQVTM and ANQGSEA. The CDR3 is 14 amino acids. V gave up 4 bases and J gave up 6 bases; unmatched junction bases: 10. To make TCR beta libraries, researchers used iRepertoire HTBI primers and Arm-PCR of CDR3 regions. TCRdb re-derived calls from the multiplex PCR reads in MiXCR, one entry per CDR3 protein. The profile shows roughly 440,000 distinct CDR3 sequences, roughly 15% of them singletons. This entry comes from a study of regulatory T cells in long-lasting Graves disease. As for time point: newly diagnosed GD, antithyroid drugs for less than 3 months. RNA extracted from PBMCs served as the sequencing template. These records were also assigned to another study, of T cells in Graves' hyperthyroidism and ophthalmopathy. That study reports: Diagnosis of hyperthyroidism was new in patients aged 18 to 65, and its duration was under 2 months.

This sequence was found in a woman under 30 with Graves disease. The chain carries TRBV29-1 and TRBJ2-5; the match to TRBD1 covers 8 bases. The specimen was peripheral blood mononuclear cells (PBMCs), collected at new diagnosis, from a patient treated with antithyroid drugs. The DNA of the CDR3 is TGCAGCGTTGGGGGACGAGGGACAGGAAAGACCCAGTACTTC. Translation: CSVGGRGTGKTQYF.